The 19 T cell receptor beta chains listed next were all sequenced from one sample in a study of response to subunit inactivated influenza vaccine. TCRdb independently ran MiXCR on the RT-PCR reads; one entry per CDR3 protein. The table lists a few hundred thousand distinct CDR3 sequences, 14% of them singletons. The sample consisted of PBMCs from blood, taken less than 13 days after vaccination. All receptors come from a man aged 45-65 years who received an inactivated influenza vaccine.

The count of this clonotype is one. This chain links TRBV21-1 with TRBJ2-2. TRBV21-1 is assigned pseudogene status. CDR3 length: 15 residues. CDR3 loop: CASSKLGVLSGELFF. The CDR3 region has the DNA TGTGCCAGCAGCAAACTCGGGGTTTTGTCCGGGGAGCTGTTTTTT.

In this sample, this clonotype turned up a few times. The chain carries TRBV5-1 and TRBJ2-5; D gene uncertain. The CDR3 has 15 amino acids. From germline, CDR1 is SGHRS and CDR2 YFSETQ. Trimming removed 1 base at V and 0 bases at J, with 10 bases between. Here the CDR3 reads CASSLSLGNQETQYF. The DNA of the CDR3 is TGCGCCAGCAGCTTGAGCCTGGGCAACCAAGAGACCCAGTACTTC.

This clonotype was seen only a few times. J is TRBJ2-7 and V is TRBV9, with D uncertain. The germline V gene has CDR1 SGDLS and CDR2 YYNGEE. The ends were cut back, 0 bases at V and 0 bases at J, with 7 bases in the middle. The CDR3 contains 14 residues. The CDR3 loop reads CASSVAANSYEQYF. CDR3 DNA: TGTGCCAGCAGCGTAGCGGCCAACTCCTACGAGCAGTACTTC.

This clonotype was picked up a small number of times. The V call is TRBV29-1, the J call TRBJ2-5; no firm D call. The V gene's germline CDR1 is SQVTM and CDR2 ANQGSEA. The CDR3 runs to 13 residues. V was clipped by 2 bases and J by 5 bases, with 12 bases between them. The CDR3 sequence: CSVESRYGETQYF. The DNA of the CDR3 is TGCAGCGTTGAATCCCGGTACGGGGAGACCCAGTACTTC.

This clonotype was seen more than once but under ten times. The chain's CDR3 is CASSKDRDETQYF. The CDR3 region has the DNA TGCGCCAGCAGTAAGGACAGGGACGAGACCCAGTACTTC. V usage is TRBV5-1 and J usage is TRBJ2-5; 8 nucleotides line up with TRBD1. The germline V gene encodes CDR1 SGHRS and CDR2 YFSETQ. The CDR3 extends over 13 amino acids. J was trimmed by 5 bases and V by 5 bases; bases with no gene match: 5.

The chain uses TRBV9 and TRBJ2-7; either TRBD1 or TRBD2 may supply D (6 bases each). This CDR3 has 15 residues. Germline CDR1 reads SGDLS; CDR2 reads YYNGEE. The V end lost 0 bases, the J end lost 2 bases, and 12 bases lay between the germline ends. The CDR3 DNA is TGTGCCAGCAGCGTAGGAGTGGGGGGCCCCTACGAGCAGTACTTC. It encodes CASSVGVGGPYEQYF.

Many counts were recorded for this clonotype. The chain uses TRBV10-3 and TRBJ1-2; D gene ambiguous. CDR1 is ENHRY, CDR2 SYGVKD, per germline. Deletions cut 5 bases from V and 1 base from J, with 5 bases between. CDR3 length: 12 residues. The CDR3 spells CAISHDNYGYTF. CDR3 DNA: TGTGCCATCAGTCACGATAACTATGGCTACACCTTC.

This clonotype was counted only a few times. This rearrangement joins TRBV20-1 to TRBJ1-2; 7 bases line up with TRBD1. This CDR3 is 12 amino acids long. Trimming cost V 5 bases and J 5 bases; bases outside gene matches: 5. Germline V gives CDR1 DFQATT, CDR2 SNEGSKA (reference sequence). Here the CDR3 reads CSAQTGVYGYTF. In nucleotides, the CDR3 is TGCAGTGCTCAAACAGGGGTTTATGGCTACACCTTC.

The sample holds a few counts of this clonotype. The chain employs TRBV28 and TRBJ2-7; unclear D gene. This CDR3 has 13 residues. V dropped 3 bases and J dropped 0 bases, with 6 bases sitting between them. Germline lookup yields CDR1 MDHEN and CDR2 SYDVKM. DNA of the CDR3: TGTGCCAGCAGTTTTTTCAACTCCTACGAGCAGTACTTC. It translates to CASSFFNSYEQYF.

The chain combines TRBV6-1 with TRBJ2-1; D remains ambiguous. The CDR3 contains 16 residues. V was cut by 6 bases and J by 0 bases, with 15 bases left in between. CDR1 MNHNS and CDR2 SASEGT come from the germline V gene. The CDR3 DNA reads as TGTGCCAGCAGACCTAATGCTTGGAGCTCCTACAATGAGCAGTTCTTC. This translates into CASRPNAWSSYNEQFF.

This clonotype was recorded many times. The chain joins TRBV5-1 to TRBJ2-6; D is uncertain. Looked up from germline, CDR1 is SGHRS and CDR2 is YFSETQ. Trimming took 0 bases from V and 0 from J, leaving 13 bases between them. The CDR3 is 18 residues long. DNA for the CDR3: TGCGCCAGCAGCTTGGCTTTAAACAGTGTCTCTGGGGCCAACGTCCTGACTTTC. Amino acid sequence: CASSLALNSVSGANVLTF.

Remarks on this clonotype: A much more abundant neighbour one base away suggests this may be a read error. The chain joins TRBV28 to TRBJ2-3; D possibly corresponds to TRBD1 (6 bases). The CDR3 has 15 amino acids. Germline CDR1 is MDHEN and CDR2 is SYDVKM. The chain's CDR3 is CASRPLGTFTATQYF. As DNA, the CDR3 is TGTGCCAGCAGACCCCTAGGGACATTCACAGCTACGCAGTATTTT.

V is TRBV4-3 and J is TRBJ1-2; D not resolved. The ends were cut back, 2 bases at V and 7 bases at J, with 8 bases in the middle. Germline V gene sequence: CDR1 LGHNA, CDR2 YSLEER. The CDR3 consists of 12 residues. The CDR3 coding sequence is TGCGCCAGCAGCCAAAACTGGGTTGGCTACACCTTC. Its translation is CASSQNWVGYTF.

This clonotype came up a few times. This chain joins TRBV28 and TRBJ2-7, with 8 nucleotides matching TRBD1. CDR3 length: 15 amino acids. V was clipped by 10 bases and J by 1 base; unmatched bases: 12. The germline CDR1 and CDR2 sequences are MDHEN and SYDVKM. The CDR3 here is CATTRPTGGSYEQYF. The CDR3 region has the DNA TGTGCCACCACCCGGCCCACAGGGGGGTCCTACGAGCAGTACTTC.

In its sample, this clonotype was seen many times. The rearrangement uses TRBV12-3 or TRBV12-4 and TRBJ2-7; 9 nucleotides line up with TRBD1. CDR3 size: 20 residues. Trimming at V came to 3 bases and at J to 3 bases, leaving 21 bases not matched to a gene. CDR3 DNA sequence: TGTGCCAGCAGTTTCGAGTCGACCGCCGGGACAGGGAACTTTCTCTACGAGCAGTACTTC. Translation: CASSFESTAGTGNFLYEQYF.

The V and J genes are TRBV11-2 and TRBJ2-2; D gene ambiguous. V gave up 4 bases and J gave up 4 bases, with 13 bases separating them. Germline loops: CDR1 SGHAT, CDR2 FQNNGV. This CDR3 has 15 residues. In DNA form, the CDR3 reads TGTGCCAGCAGCTACACCTACTCTCGCACCGGGGAGCTGTTTTTT. Protein product: CASSYTYSRTGELFF.

This clonotype was detected only a few times. The genes are TRBV7-2 and TRBJ2-5; D is undetermined. Germline V gives CDR1 SGHTA, CDR2 FQGNSA. V lost 1 base and J 5 bases, leaving 8 bases between the germline ends. This CDR3 comprises 13 residues. The DNA of the CDR3 is TGTGCCAGCAGCTTAGGGCTAACGGAGACCCAGTACTTC. Residues: CASSLGLTETQYF.

This clonotype was counted between two and nine times. The chain links TRBV6-5 to TRBJ2-4; the D gene is possibly TRBD1 (6 bases). CDR3 length: 16 residues. Trimming removed 4 bases from V and 1 base from J, with 14 bases in between. Germline-derived CDR1 and CDR2 are MNHEY and SVGAGI. The CDR3 nucleotides read TGTGCCAGCAGTTGGGGCTATAGGGGGGCCAAAAACATTCAGTACTTC. This sequence encodes CASSWGYRGAKNIQYF.

The rearrangement joins TRBV5-1 to TRBJ2-3; TRBD1 matches 7 bases. CDR3 size: 15 residues. CDR1 is SGHRS and CDR2 is YFSETQ in the germline V gene. The ends lost 0 bases at V and 1 base at J; junction bases unmatched: 2. CDR3 loop: CASSLAQGGTDTQYF. The CDR3 DNA follows: TGCGCCAGCAGCTTGGCCCAGGGGGGCACAGATACGCAGTATTTT.